The 32 T cell receptor beta chains listed next were all sequenced from one sample in a study of T-cell memory formation after mild COVID-19. MiXCR, run by TCRdb on the 5' RACE reads, gives a single entry per CDR3 protein. The sample consists of under 700,000 distinct CDR3 sequences, just over 20% of them appearing once. What was sequenced was PBMCs or a T cell subset sorted from them (not recorded which). The receptors were gathered from an adult woman who had mild COVID-19 (a few samples of this study predate the infection). Cell type and time point are not known.

This clonotype appeared a few times. The junction shows a germline mismatch at one end, possibly a read error. The rearrangement links TRBV29-1 to TRBJ2-3, with a weak D call TRBD2 (6 bases). Germline CDR1 SQVTM, CDR2 ANQGSEA. The CDR3 length is 10 residues. DNA of the CDR3: TGCAGCGTGGAAGGGGAGGCGCAGTATTTT. Residues: CSVEGEAQYF.

Only a few counts were recorded for this clonotype. The chain recombines TRBV12-3 or TRBV12-4 with TRBJ2-1, with D tentatively TRBD1 or TRBD2 (5 bases each). V was cut by 2 bases and J by 9 bases, with 17 bases left in between. This CDR3 is 15 amino acids long. The CDR3 is CASSLRGTITGEQFF. The CDR3 coding sequence is TGTGCCAGCAGTTTAAGAGGGACCATAACCGGTGAGCAGTTCTTC.

This clonotype was counted a few times. The V and J genes are TRBV10-2 and TRBJ2-7, with D perhaps matching TRBD2 (7 bases). The CDR3 is 14 residues long. The V gene lost 2 bases and the J gene lost 2 bases, with 10 bases spanning the gap. In germline, CDR1 is WSHSY, CDR2 SAAADI. In nucleotides, the CDR3 is TGCGCCAGCAGTGAGAGGGGGGGCCCCTACGAGCAGTACTTC. It translates to CASSERGGPYEQYF.

The table lists this clonotype with a few counts. The chain employs TRBV7-9 and TRBJ2-7, with 10 bases matching TRBD1. The CDR3 sequence is 15 residues long. Per germline, CDR1 SEHNR and CDR2 FQNEAQ (reference sequence). The ends lost 1 base at V and 4 bases at J; junction bases unmatched: 4. CDR3 loop: CASSLEGDRGYEQYF. DNA of the CDR3: TGTGCCAGCAGCTTAGAAGGGGACAGGGGATACGAGCAGTACTTC.

This clonotype was detected a few times. The chain uses TRBV7-2 and TRBJ2-7; the D call may be TRBD1 or TRBD2 (6 bases each). Trimming left V 5 bases short and J 3 bases short, with 14 bases between. Germline V gives CDR1 SGHTA, CDR2 FQGNSA. The CDR3 is 14 amino acids. This CDR3 reads CASSPEGGYYEQYF. CDR3 coding DNA: TGTGCCAGCAGCCCCGAGGGGGGCTACTACGAGCAGTACTTC. The whole variable domain, filled in from reference TRBV7-2 and TRBJ2-7, reads GAGVSQSPSNKVTEKGKDVELRCDPISGHTALYWYRQSLGQGLEFLIYFQGNSAPDKSGLPSDRFSAERTGGSVSTLTIQRTQQEDSAVYLCASSPEGGYYEQYFGPGTRLTVT.

The chain employs TRBV4-3 and TRBJ2-5; TRBD2 is a possible D gene (5 bases). This CDR3 contains 15 residues. Germline-derived CDR1 and CDR2 are LGHNA and YSLEER. V lost 0 bases to trimming and J lost 3 bases, with 11 bases between them. The chain's CDR3 is CASSQDVGVKETQYF. CDR3 bases: TGCGCCAGCAGCCAAGATGTGGGAGTGAAAGAGACCCAGTACTTC.

This clonotype was recorded a few times. This chain connects TRBV4-2 to TRBJ2-2; D remains ambiguous. The V gene's germline CDR1 is LGHNA and CDR2 YNFKEQ. The CDR3 totals 13 residues. Trimming stripped 4 bases from V and 4 bases from J, with 7 bases between. This CDR3 reads CASSLLLTGELFF. DNA for the CDR3: TGTGCCAGCAGCCTACTCCTCACCGGGGAGCTGTTTTTT.

About this clonotype: A read error is possible here, since a much larger clone lies one base away. The gene calls are TRBV20-1 and TRBJ1-5; no clear D gene. Trimming pared 2 bases from V and 3 bases from J, leaving 5 bases between. Germline CDR1 and CDR2: DFQATT and SNEGSKA (reference sequence). The CDR3 totals 12 residues. The CDR3 coding sequence is TGCAGTGCTAGACAGATCAATCAGCCCCAGCATTTT. This codes for CSARQINQPQHF.

This clonotype was seen more than once but under ten times. The chain has TRBV27 and TRBJ2-3, with 8 bases lining up with TRBD2. J was trimmed by 1 base and V by 7 bases; bases with no gene match: 7. Germline loops: CDR1 MNHEY, CDR2 SMNVEV (reference sequence). This CDR3 has 15 amino acids. CDR3 amino acids: CASTVAGRGTDTQYF. Here the CDR3 DNA reads TGTGCCAGCACCGTAGCGGGAAGGGGCACAGATACGCAGTATTTT.

The rearrangement links TRBV4-3 to TRBJ2-1; the match to TRBD2 covers 11 bases. This CDR3 contains 16 residues. Germline CDR1 and CDR2: LGHNA and YSLEER. V lost 2 bases, J lost 5 bases, and 5 bases stayed unmatched. CDR3 amino acids: CASSQNALAGDNEQFF. CDR3 in DNA: TGCGCCAGCAGCCAAAATGCACTAGCGGGAGACAATGAGCAGTTCTTC.

The chain carries TRBV7-2 and TRBJ1-2; no clear D gene. V lost 1 base and J 7 bases, leaving 16 bases between the germline ends. CDR1 is SGHTA and CDR2 is FQGNSA in the germline V gene. This CDR3 region has 15 residues. The CDR3 is CASSLDYSPRGGYTF. The DNA of the CDR3 is TGTGCCAGCAGCTTAGACTATTCCCCCCGAGGTGGCTACACCTTC.

This clonotype has a handful of counts. The rearrangement uses TRBV5-1 and TRBJ2-5; D ambiguous. Trimming took off 4 bases at V and 3 bases at J, with 13 bases between the two ends. There are 14 residues in the CDR3. Germline V gives CDR1 SGHRS, CDR2 YFSETQ. The CDR3 loop reads CASSLSPGKETQYF. The CDR3 DNA reads TGCGCCAGCAGCCTGAGTCCCGGAAAAGAGACCCAGTACTTC.

J is TRBJ1-3 and V is TRBV6-5; unclear D gene. V shed 7 bases and J shed 0 bases, with 4 bases lying between them. Per germline, CDR1 MNHEY and CDR2 SVGAGI. This CDR3 spans 12 amino acids. Written as DNA, the CDR3 is TGTGCCAGCACTAGCTCTGGAAACACCATATATTTT. The encoded protein is CASTSSGNTIYF.

The V and J genes are TRBV28 and TRBJ2-7; the match to TRBD2 covers 9 bases. The CDR3 contains 16 residues. J lost 2 bases, V lost 2 bases, and 7 bases had no gene match. Germline V gene data show CDR1 as MDHEN and CDR2 as SYDVKM. The DNA for the CDR3 is TGTGCCAGCAGTTTACGGGGGCTAGCGGGGCCCTACGAGCAGTACTTC. It specifies CASSLRGLAGPYEQYF.

This sequence joins TRBV4-1 and TRBJ2-7, with 10 bases fitting TRBD2. Germline assignment: CDR1 MGHRA and CDR2 YSYEKL. V shed 2 bases and J 2 bases; nucleotides not matched to a gene: 3. The CDR3 sequence is 15 residues long. The CDR3 is CASSQLAGETYEQYF. The CDR3 nucleotides read TGCGCCAGCAGCCAACTAGCGGGGGAGACCTACGAGCAGTACTTC.

This clonotype turned up a few times. V is TRBV6-2 or TRBV6-3 and J is TRBJ1-6; the D is unclear. V was pared by 7 bases and J by 10 bases, with 8 bases between. There are 11 residues in the CDR3. Germline values: CDR1 MNHEY, CDR2 SVGEGT. The CDR3 loop is CASTTNSPLHF. The CDR3 bases are TGTGCCAGCACCACCAACTCACCCCTCCACTTT.

The rearrangement links TRBV27 to TRBJ2-3; D may be TRBD2 (5 bases). Trimming took 2 bases from V and 4 from J, leaving 13 bases between them. This CDR3 has 15 residues. CDR1 is MNHEY, CDR2 SMNVEV, per germline (reference sequence). The CDR3 nucleotides are TGTGCCAGCAGTTTACCTCCAGGACTCCCAGATACGCAGTATTTT. It codes for CASSLPPGLPDTQYF.

CDR3 DNA sequence: TGTGCCAGCAGTTTAGCAGGCAGGGAAGCGGAGACCCAGTACTTC. Its translation is CASSLAGREAETQYF. V is TRBV12-3 or TRBV12-4 and J is TRBJ2-5; tentatively, D is TRBD1 (5 bases). The CDR3 totals 15 residues. Trimming took off 0 bases at V and 5 bases at J, with 13 bases between the two ends.

The rearrangement uses TRBV15 and TRBJ1-2; possibly TRBD1 for D (5 bases). Germline-derived CDR1 and CDR2 are LNHNV and YYDKDF (reference sequence). The CDR3 spans 12 residues. The V and J ends lost 5 bases and 4 bases respectively, with 8 bases between them. In DNA form, the CDR3 reads TGTGCCACCAGCTTCGGGGGCTATGGCTACACCTTC. It yields the protein CATSFGGYGYTF.

This clonotype was observed a handful of times. The chain uses TRBV5-5 and TRBJ2-7; no clear D gene. The V end lost 3 bases, the J end lost 0 bases, and 16 bases lay between the germline ends. CDR3 size: 16 residues. Germline loops: CDR1 SGHKS, CDR2 YYEKEE (reference sequence). CDR3 sequence: CASSSLPGGSSYEQYF. The CDR3 nucleotides read TGTGCCAGCAGCTCCCTCCCAGGCGGCAGCTCCTACGAGCAGTACTTC.

This chain's CDR3 is CASSFEVTEAFF. The CDR3 DNA reads as TGTGCCAGCAGTTTCGAGGTCACTGAAGCTTTCTTT. The chain combines TRBV12-3 or TRBV12-4 with TRBJ1-1; D not resolved. Trimming took 3 bases from V and 4 from J, leaving 6 bases between them. There are 12 residues in the CDR3.

This chain uses TRBV10-3 with TRBJ2-1; D gene uncertain. With 8 bases removed from V and 0 bases from J, the gap between germline ends came to 11 bases. The CDR3 runs to 14 residues. The germline V gene encodes CDR1 ENHRY and CDR2 SYGVKD. CDR3 coding DNA: TGTGCCATCTCAACAGAGAGCTCCTACAATGAGCAGTTCTTC. It translates to CAISTESSYNEQFF.

This clonotype was seen more than once but under ten times. This chain uses TRBV5-6 with TRBJ2-6; D is uncertain. Germline V CDR1 and CDR2: SGHDT, YYEEEE. The V end lost 2 bases, the J end lost 0 bases, and 9 bases lay between the germline ends. This CDR3 has 16 amino acids. In DNA, the CDR3 is TGTGCCAGCAGCTTCAGTTCTTACTCTGGGGCCAACGTCCTGACTTTC. Its translation: CASSFSSYSGANVLTF. Using reference TRBV5-6 and TRBJ2-6 for the parts outside the CDR3, the full variable domain is DAGVTQSPTHLIKTRGQQVTLRCSPKSGHDTVSWYQQALGQGPQFIFQYYEEEERQRGNFPDRFSGHQFPNYSSELNVNALLLGDSALYLCASSFSSYSGANVLTFGAGSRLTVL.

In its sample, this clonotype was seen a few times. This chain links TRBV20-1 with TRBJ2-3, with TRBD2 matching 9 bases. Germline-derived CDR1 and CDR2 are DFQATT and SNEGSKA (reference sequence). The CDR3 is 18 amino acids. V lost 1 base, J lost 2 bases, and 13 bases stayed unmatched. The CDR3 spells CSARANPIAGDPTDTQYF. The DNA for the CDR3 is TGCAGTGCTAGAGCAAACCCCATAGCGGGGGATCCCACAGATACGCAGTATTTT.

V usage is TRBV24-1 and J usage is TRBJ2-1; D unclear. Trimming left V 4 bases short and J 0 bases short, with 12 bases between. The CDR3 loop spans 16 amino acids. Germline loops: CDR1 KGHDR, CDR2 SFDVKD. CDR3 region: CATSDSGWTSYNEQFF. Here the CDR3 DNA reads TGTGCCACCAGTGACTCAGGTTGGACCTCCTACAATGAGCAGTTCTTC.

The V call is TRBV29-1, the J call TRBJ2-2; 7 nucleotides line up with TRBD1. The germline V gene encodes CDR1 SQVTM and CDR2 ANQGSEA. J gave up 4 bases and V 3 bases, and 5 bases lay outside the gene matches. The CDR3 is 14 residues long. This CDR3 reads CSVDGQGVTGELFF. The CDR3 DNA reads as TGCAGCGTTGATGGGCAGGGGGTCACCGGGGAGCTGTTTTTT.

The CDR3: CSASGRDEQFF. The CDR3 DNA is TGCAGTGCTAGTGGTCGGGATGAGCAGTTCTTC. The V call is TRBV20-1, the J call TRBJ2-1; no reliable D call. With 3 bases removed from V and 8 bases from J, the gap between germline ends came to 8 bases. The germline V gene has CDR1 DFQATT and CDR2 SNEGSKA (reference sequence). The CDR3 covers 11 residues.

This clonotype came up a few times. The chain couples TRBV6-2 or TRBV6-3 to TRBJ2-7; 7 nucleotides align to TRBD2. The CDR3 is made up of 15 amino acids. The V gene's germline CDR1 is MNHEY and CDR2 SVGEGT. Trimming cost V 8 bases and J 5 bases; bases outside gene matches: 15. The CDR3, as DNA: TGTGCCAGCCGCCCCAACGGGAGGAGGTCCCACGAGCAGTACTTC. Protein product: CASRPNGRRSHEQYF.

Turning to this clonotype: The CDR3 carries no conserved terminal phenylalanine or tryptophan, so it likely arises from a read error. V and J are TRBV4-1 and TRBJ2-5; D not certain. Germline values: CDR1 MGHRA, CDR2 YSYEKL. The CDR3 length is 14 residues. The V end lost 4 bases, the J end lost 5 bases, and 14 bases lay between the germline ends. In DNA, the CDR3 is TGCGCCAGCAGCCCTCCCGGTCTAAGGGAGACCCAGTACTCC. This sequence encodes CASSPPGLRETQYS.

V is TRBV13 and J is TRBJ2-7, with a weak D call TRBD1 (6 bases). CDR1 and CDR2 (germline): PRHDT, FYEKMQ (reference sequence). There are 14 residues in the CDR3. V was trimmed by 3 bases and J by 2 bases, leaving 11 bases between them. The CDR3 coding sequence is TGTGCCAGCAGCTTCACAGGGATTCCCTACGAGCAGTACTTC. Protein sequence: CASSFTGIPYEQYF.

V gene TRBV19 combines with J gene TRBJ2-1; perhaps D is TRBD1 or TRBD2 (6 bases each). V lost 5 bases to trimming and J lost 0 bases, with 32 bases between them. CDR1 is LNHDA, CDR2 SQIVND, per germline (reference sequence). CDR3 size: 22 residues. In DNA form, the CDR3 reads TGTGCCAGTAGTCCAGTCCGGGACTTTGGTATGAGAGACAGGAGCTCCTACAATGAGCAGTTCTTC. Translation gives CASSPVRDFGMRDRSSYNEQFF.

This chain connects TRBV20-1 to TRBJ1-2; maybe TRBD1 (6 bases). Trimming removed 3 bases from V and 7 bases from J, with 9 bases in between. There are 11 residues in the CDR3. The germline V gene has CDR1 DFQATT and CDR2 SNEGSKA (reference sequence). The CDR3 nucleotides read TGCAGTGCTAGGGGGGCTGGTGGCTACACCTTC. As protein: CSARGAGGYTF.